Sequencing of this TCR beta chain was carried out in a study of blood T cell repertoires in COVID-19. Germline V gives CDR1 LGHNA, CDR2 YSLEER. This CDR3 is 13 amino acids long. The V end was cut by 3 bases, the J end by 2 bases, with 7 bases between. Sequenced by immunoSEQ multiplex PCR; TCRdb stores in-frame clones only, minus some. The sample carries around 170,000 clones, about 80% recorded once. This clonotype was obtained from a man over 45 who had recovered from COVID-19. V usage is TRBV4-3 and J usage is TRBJ1-1; D ambiguous. The specimen was PBMCs or T cells enriched from blood (not recorded which). CDR3 coding DNA: TGCGCCAGCAGCCAGTTCCTCAACACTGAAGCTTTCTTT. Its translation is CASSQFLNTEAFF.